A single sample gave rise to the 14 T cell receptor beta chains below, sequenced in a study of T cells in tuberculosis. TCRdb's table, derived via immunoSEQ multiplex PCR, lists solely in-frame clones and lacks some. Seen here are roughly 31,000 clones, roughly 82% observed once, and the top ten hold under 6.5%. Noted time point: new active TB diagnosis, blood taken before or within 7 days of starting treatment. The material was PBMCs, obtained at tuberculosis diagnosis. These receptors all stem from an adult with tuberculosis.

The chain joins TRBV6-5 to TRBJ1-5; the match to TRBD1 covers 9 bases. J lost 3 bases, V lost 7 bases, and 7 bases had no gene match. This CDR3 comprises 15 residues. The germline V gene has CDR1 MNHEY and CDR2 SVGAGI. The CDR3, as DNA: TGTGCCAGCAAAAGGACAGGGGCCCACAATCAGCCCCAGCATTTT. This encodes CASKRTGAHNQPQHF.

The table lists this clone with a count of one. The rearrangement uses TRBV14 and TRBJ2-7; 7 nucleotides agree with TRBD1. Germline CDR1 reads SGHDN; CDR2 reads FVKESK. The CDR3 spans 15 residues. V lost 0 bases and J lost 7; bases outside the gene matches: 9. As DNA, the CDR3 is TGTGCCAGCAGCCAAGATCTAAGAAGGGGGCAGGAGCAGTACTTC. Translating it yields CASSQDLRRGQEQYF. Combining the CDR3 with reference TRBV14 and TRBJ2-7 gives the whole variable domain EAGVTQFPSHSVIEKGQTVTLRCDPISGHDNLYWYRRVMGKEIKFLLHFVKESKQDESGMPNNRFLAERTGGTYSTLKVQPAELEDSGVYFCASSQDLRRGQEQYFGPGTRLTVT.

The rearrangement uses TRBV5-5 and TRBJ1-2; 7 bases line up with TRBD1. Trimming removed 4 bases from V and 6 bases from J; junction bases left unmatched: 3. This CDR3 has 12 residues. Per the germline V gene, CDR1 is SGHKS and CDR2 is YYEKEE (reference sequence). The CDR3 DNA reads TGTGCCAGCAGCCTCGACAGGGATGGCTACACCTTC. It yields the protein CASSLDRDGYTF.

This chain links TRBV15 with TRBJ2-5; no reliable D call. V lost 1 base and J 2 bases, leaving 14 bases between the germline ends. This CDR3 is 16 amino acids long. CDR1 and CDR2 from the germline V gene are LNHNV and YYDKDF (reference sequence). CDR3 in amino acids: CATSRGSGRSQETQYF. The CDR3 bases are TGTGCCACCAGCAGAGGTTCTGGCAGGTCTCAAGAGACCCAGTACTTC.

This rearrangement joins TRBV6-1 to TRBJ1-5; D gene uncertain. With 8 bases removed from V and 0 bases from J, the gap between germline ends came to 14 bases. This CDR3 contains 15 residues. Germline V gene lookup returns CDR1 MNHNS and CDR2 SASEGT. In DNA, the CDR3 is TGTGCCAGCTTAGAAATAAATAGTAGCAATCAGCCCCAGCATTTT. It is translated as CASLEINSSNQPQHF.

The chain recombines TRBV5-8 with TRBJ1-1; 10 bases match TRBD1. From germline, CDR1 is SGHTS and CDR2 YDEGEE. This CDR3 has 16 residues. With 4 bases clipped from V and 9 bases from J, the junction kept 15 bases outside the gene matches. CDR3 loop: CASSHPGQGSKTQAFF. The CDR3 coding sequence is TGTGCCAGCAGCCACCCGGGACAGGGGTCCAAGACCCAAGCTTTCTTT.

The chain combines TRBV14 with TRBJ2-3, with 9 bases that match TRBD1. The CDR3 covers 16 residues. Trimming cost V 3 bases and J 3 bases; bases outside gene matches: 7. The germline V gene encodes CDR1 SGHDN and CDR2 FVKESK. The CDR3 loop reads CASSHPGGQGTDTQYF. CDR3 DNA: TGTGCCAGCAGCCACCCAGGGGGACAGGGAACAGATACGCAGTATTTT.

V is TRBV5-4 and J is TRBJ2-7; a possible D gene is TRBD2 (6 bases). V was trimmed by 4 bases and J by 3 bases, leaving 20 bases between them. Per germline, CDR1 SGHNT and CDR2 YYREEE (reference sequence). The CDR3 loop spans 16 amino acids. In nucleotides, the CDR3 is TGTGCCAGCAGCCCGGGTCTGGGCGGGGTTAACTACGAGCAGTACTTC. It specifies CASSPGLGGVNYEQYF.

This chain connects TRBV10-3 to TRBJ2-3, with 7 bases that match TRBD2. CDR1 and CDR2 (germline): ENHRY, SYGVKD. This CDR3 comprises 15 residues. V shed 3 bases and J 2 bases; nucleotides not matched to a gene: 5. The CDR3 coding sequence is TGTGCCATCAGTGATACCAGCGGGAACACAGATACGCAGTATTTT. It encodes CAISDTSGNTDTQYF.

This clone was counted a single time. The rearrangement uses TRBV30 and TRBJ2-3, with 7 bases lining up with TRBD1. The CDR3 is 14 amino acids. V shed 2 bases, J shed 6 bases, and the junction held 8 bases outside the gene matches. CDR1 GTSNPN and CDR2 SVGIG come from the germline V gene (reference sequence). CDR3 amino acids: CAWSRDSLLDTQYF. For the CDR3, the DNA is TGTGCCTGGAGTCGGGACAGCCTTTTGGATACGCAGTATTTT.

The gene calls are TRBV6-1 and TRBJ2-2; TRBD1 matches 7 bases. There are 15 residues in the CDR3. CDR1 and CDR2 (germline): MNHNS, SASEGT. The J segment lost 5 bases and the V segment lost 3 bases, leaving 6 bases of the junction unmatched. CDR3 loop: CASSDRDRFTGELFF. CDR3 in DNA: TGTGCCAGCAGTGACCGGGACAGATTTACCGGGGAGCTGTTTTTT.

The chain has TRBV27 and TRBJ2-3, with D tentatively TRBD1 (7 bases). The ends were cut back, 1 base at V and 3 bases at J, with 14 bases in the middle. CDR1 MNHEY and CDR2 SMNVEV come from the germline V gene (reference sequence). This CDR3 has 16 amino acids. The CDR3 here is CASSLLEGAKTDTQYF. As DNA, the CDR3 is TGTGCCAGCAGTTTATTGGAGGGGGCGAAAACAGATACGCAGTATTTT.

The CDR3 coding sequence is TGTGCCAGCAGTCGAACTAGCGGGGGTAATGAGCAGTTCTTC. Amino acid sequence: CASSRTSGGNEQFF. The V and J genes are TRBV6-4 and TRBJ2-1, with 11 nucleotides matching TRBD2. In germline, CDR1 is MRHNA, CDR2 SNTAGT. The CDR3 consists of 14 residues. V dropped 5 bases and J dropped 7; count of bases not matched to a gene: 4.

V usage is TRBV5-1 and J usage is TRBJ2-6, with D tentatively TRBD2 (5 bases). CDR3 length: 17 residues. Trimming shortened V by 7 bases and J by 0 bases, and 17 bases separated the two germline ends. Germline CDR1 is SGHRS and CDR2 is YFSETQ. For the CDR3, the DNA is TGCGCCAGCGGAGCCTGGGGAGTGGGCTCTGGGGCCAACGTCCTGACTTTC. It specifies CASGAWGVGSGANVLTF.